The entry below describes one TCR beta chain. This entry belongs to a study of blood T cell repertoires in COVID-19. Data came from immunoSEQ multiplex PCR; TCRdb stores just in-frame clones and leaves some out. The sample consists of approximately 200,000 clones, 80% to 85% of them appearing once. Germline values: CDR1 SGHAT, CDR2 FQNNGV. Trimming pared 5 bases from V and 6 bases from J, leaving 13 bases between. The CDR3 has 13 amino acids. The V gene is TRBV11-2, the J gene TRBJ1-1; D gene ambiguous. The sequence derives from a woman aged 55-70 years with acute or convalescent COVID-19. The sample taken for sequencing was peripheral blood. CDR3 loop: CASSRGLFSEAFF. CDR3 nucleotide sequence: TGTGCCAGCAGCCGAGGGCTGTTCTCTGAAGCTTTCTTT.